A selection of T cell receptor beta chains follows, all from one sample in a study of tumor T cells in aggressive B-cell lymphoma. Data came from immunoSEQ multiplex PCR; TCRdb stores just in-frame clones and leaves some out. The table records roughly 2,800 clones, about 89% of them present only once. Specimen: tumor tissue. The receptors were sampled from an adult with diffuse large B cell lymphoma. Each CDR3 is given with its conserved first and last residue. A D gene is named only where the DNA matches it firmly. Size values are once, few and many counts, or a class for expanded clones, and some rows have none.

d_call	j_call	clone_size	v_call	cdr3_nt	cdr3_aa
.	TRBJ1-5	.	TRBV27	TGTGCCAGCCGTACTACAGGGAGCCTTAGCAATCAGCCCCAGCATTTT	CASRTTGSLSNQPQHF
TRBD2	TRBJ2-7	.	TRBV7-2	TGTGCCAGCAGTGCCGCAGCGGGGGGGCCCTCCGAGCAGTACTTC	CASSAAAGGPSEQYF
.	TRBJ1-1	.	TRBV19	TGTGCCAGTAGTATAGGGCCAGGAATGAACACTGAAGCTTTCTTT	CASSIGPGMNTEAFF
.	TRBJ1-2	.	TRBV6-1	TGTGCCAGCAGTGAAGTTCTCTATGGCTACACCTTC	CASSEVLYGYTF
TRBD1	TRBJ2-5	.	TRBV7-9	TGTGCCAGCAGCCAGGGACAGATACAAGAGACCCAGTACTTC	CASSQGQIQETQYF
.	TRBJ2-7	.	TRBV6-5	TGTGCCAGCAGCTCGACAGCTTACGAGCAGTACTTC	CASSSTAYEQYF
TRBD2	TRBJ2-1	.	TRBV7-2	TGTGCCAGCAGCTTATTTTTAGCGGGGGGGCCAGGTGAGCAGTTCTTC	CASSLFLAGGPGEQFF
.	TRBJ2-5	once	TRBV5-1	TGCGCCAGCAGCTTGGCCGGGTCAAACCAAGAAACCCAGTACTTC	CASSLAGSNQETQYF
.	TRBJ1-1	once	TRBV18	TGTGCCAGCTCACCACGGGCCAAAGAGAACACTGAAGCTTTCTTT	CASSPRAKENTEAFF
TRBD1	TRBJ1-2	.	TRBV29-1	TGCAGCGTCCGGACAGGGATGTTGGGAGGCTACACCTTC	CSVRTGMLGGYTF
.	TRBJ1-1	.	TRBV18	TGTGCCAGCTCACAGATGGGGCGGATGGCTGAAGCTTTCTTT	CASSQMGRMAEAFF
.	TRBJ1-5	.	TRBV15	TGTGCCACCAGCAGAGATGCGGGCCGACTCAGGCATTTT	CATSRDAGRLRHF
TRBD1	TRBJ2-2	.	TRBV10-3	TGTGCCATCAGTGAGGAGGGACAGGGAATCGGGGAGCTGTTTTTT	CAISEEGQGIGELFF
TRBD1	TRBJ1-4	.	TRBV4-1	TGCGCCAGCAGCCACCCACGGCAGGGGGCGGAGGAAAAACTGTTTTTT	CASSHPRQGAEEKLFF
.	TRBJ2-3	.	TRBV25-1	TGTGCCAGCACCTTCGGGAACACAGATACGCAGTATTTT	CASTFGNTDTQYF
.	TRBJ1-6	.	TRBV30	TGTGCCTGGGGATTAGCGCGGACGGGGAATTCACCCCTCCACTTT	CAWGLARTGNSPLHF
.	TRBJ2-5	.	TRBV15	TGTGCCACCAGCAGAGATCCCATCGGGGGATTCCAAGAGACCCAGTACTTC	CATSRDPIGGFQETQYF
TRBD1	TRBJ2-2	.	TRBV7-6	TGTGCCAGCAGCTTAGGACAGGGGAAGGTTCCCGGGGAGCTGTTTTTT	CASSLGQGKVPGELFF
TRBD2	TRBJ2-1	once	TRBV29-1	TGCAGCGTTGAGGAGCGGCTAGCGGGGGGGAGCTCCTACAATGAGCAGTTCTTC	CSVEERLAGGSSYNEQFF
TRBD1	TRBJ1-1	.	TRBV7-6	TGTGCCAGCAGCTTAGGAAAGACAGGGCCTGAAGCTTTCTTT	CASSLGKTGPEAFF
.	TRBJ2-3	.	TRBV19	TGTGCCAGTAGTATTGGAGGGCGACAGGATACGCAGTATTTT	CASSIGGRQDTQYF
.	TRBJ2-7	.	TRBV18	TGTGCCAGCTCACCTCTTGGACTCTACGAGCAGTACTTC	CASSPLGLYEQYF
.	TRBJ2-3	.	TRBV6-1	TGTGCCAGCAGCGCGGGGGCGTGGGGGGAACATACGCAGTATTTT	CASSAGAWGEHTQYF
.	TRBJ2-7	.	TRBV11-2	TGTGCCAGCAGCTTAGAAGTAAGGACTTTCGACAAGCGTTCCTACGAGCAGTACTTC	CASSLEVRTFDKRSYEQYF
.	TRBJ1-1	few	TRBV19	TGTGCCAGTAGTATGGTCCACAATCCACCGTTCACTGAAGCTTTCTTT	CASSMVHNPPFTEAFF
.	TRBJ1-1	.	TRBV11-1	TGTACCAGCAGTACTCGGGGGGACACTGAAGCTTTCTTT	CTSSTRGDTEAFF
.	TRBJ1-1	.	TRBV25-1	TGTGCCAGCAGTGTCCCCGATCCTACAGGGAACACTGAAGCTTTCTTT	CASSVPDPTGNTEAFF
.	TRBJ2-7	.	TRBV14	TGTGCCAGCAGCCAAGATTCACTAGCCTCCACCTACGAGCAGTACTTC	CASSQDSLASTYEQYF
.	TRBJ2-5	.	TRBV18	TGTGCCAGCTCACCACCGGCGGGCCCCCAAGAGACCCAGTACTTC	CASSPPAGPQETQYF
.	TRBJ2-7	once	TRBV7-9	TGTGCCACCGGGGAATCCTACGAGCAGTACTTC	CATGESYEQYF
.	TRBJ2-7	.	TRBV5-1	TGCGCCAGCAGCTTGGGTCCGGAATCGAGGGAGCAGTACTTC	CASSLGPESREQYF
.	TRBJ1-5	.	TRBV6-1	TGTGCCAGCAGTGAGGGGACACCCAGTTTGGGACAGCCCCAGCATTTT	CASSEGTPSLGQPQHF
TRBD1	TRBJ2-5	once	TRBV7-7	TGTGCCAGCAGCCAATCAAGGACAGGGCAAGAGACCCAGTACTTC	CASSQSRTGQETQYF
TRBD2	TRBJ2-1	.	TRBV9	TGTGCCAGCAGCGTAGGGTCCCTAGCGGGGGGTCATGAGCAGTTCTTC	CASSVGSLAGGHEQFF
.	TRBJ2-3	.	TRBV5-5	TGTGCCAGCTCTCCCGCGGGGAGGTTGACAGATACGCAGTATTTT	CASSPAGRLTDTQYF
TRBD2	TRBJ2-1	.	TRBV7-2	TGTGCCAGCAGAAGGACTAGCGGGGGGGCCGAGACCCATGAGCAGTTCTTC	CASRRTSGGAETHEQFF
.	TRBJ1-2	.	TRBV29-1	TGCAGCGTTGAGAGGACGGGATATGGCTACACCTTC	CSVERTGYGYTF
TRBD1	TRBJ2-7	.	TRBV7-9	TGTGCCAGCAGCTTTTTTACAGGGGGCACCTACGAGCAGTACTTC	CASSFFTGGTYEQYF
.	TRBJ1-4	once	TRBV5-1	TGCGCCAGCAGCCCCGGGGGAGGTAATGAAAAACTGTTTTTT	CASSPGGGNEKLFF
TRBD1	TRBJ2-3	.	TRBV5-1	TGCGCCAGCAGCCCGGACAGGGAAGGGGATACGCAGTATTTT	CASSPDREGDTQYF
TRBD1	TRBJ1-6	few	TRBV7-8	TGTGCCAGCAGCTTAGATCTGGGACAGGGCTATAATTCACCCCTCCACTTT	CASSLDLGQGYNSPLHF
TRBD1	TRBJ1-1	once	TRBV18	TGTGCCAGCTCACCACTTGGGACAGGGGGGAACACTGAAGCTTTCTTT	CASSPLGTGGNTEAFF
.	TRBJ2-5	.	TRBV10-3	TGTGCCATCAGCCCGACCGCGGACCAAGAGACCCAGTACTTC	CAISPTADQETQYF
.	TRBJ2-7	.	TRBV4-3	TGCGCCAGCAGCCAAGATACCAGCTACGAGCAGTACTTC	CASSQDTSYEQYF
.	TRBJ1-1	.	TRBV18	TGTGCCAGCTCACAGAAACAGGGCGGTAAAATGAACACTGAAGCTTTCTTT	CASSQKQGGKMNTEAFF
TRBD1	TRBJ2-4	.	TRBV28	TGTGCCAGCAGCACCGGGACAGGGCTTTTACGGGCAAACATTCAGTACTTC	CASSTGTGLLRANIQYF
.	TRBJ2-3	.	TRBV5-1	TGCGCCAGCAGCTTGGTCCGGGGATCCAGCACAGATACGCAGTATTTT	CASSLVRGSSTDTQYF
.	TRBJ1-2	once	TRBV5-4	TGTGCCAGCAGCTTCCCCAAGGGGACAGGCTACACCTTC	CASSFPKGTGYTF
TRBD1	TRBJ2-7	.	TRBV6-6	TGTGCCAGCAGTGACCGGGACAGGCCCTACGAGCAGTACTTC	CASSDRDRPYEQYF
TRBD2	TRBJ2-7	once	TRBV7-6	TGTGCCAGCAGCCCGTCGGGGGGGGCCCTCTCCTACGAGCAGTACTTC	CASSPSGGALSYEQYF
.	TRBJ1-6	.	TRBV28	TGTGCCAGCAGTTTACAGGGTTCACCCCTCCACTTT	CASSLQGSPLHF
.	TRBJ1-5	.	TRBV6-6	TGTGCCAGCCTCGGAGGCAATCAGCCCCAGCATTTT	CASLGGNQPQHF
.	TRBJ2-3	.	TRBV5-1	TGCGCCAGCAGCTCCGGCGGCGACAGCCTTGTCGGCACAGATACGCAGTATTTT	CASSSGGDSLVGTDTQYF
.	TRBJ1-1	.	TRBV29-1	TGCAGCGTGCGGGGTAACACTGAAGCTTTCTTT	CSVRGNTEAFF
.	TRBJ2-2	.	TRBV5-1	TGCGCCAGCAGACCCAGGTCCCCCGGGGAGCTGTTTTTT	CASRPRSPGELFF
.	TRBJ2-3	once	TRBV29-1	TGCAGCGTTGAAGTTAGACGGAAAAGCGGAGATACGCAGTATTTT	CSVEVRRKSGDTQYF
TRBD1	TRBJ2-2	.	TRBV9	TGTGCCAGCAGCATGAGACAGGGGGCCGGCGGGGAGCTGTTTTTT	CASSMRQGAGGELFF
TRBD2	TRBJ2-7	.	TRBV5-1	TGCGCCAGCAGCTTGACTAGCGGGGCTACCTACGAGCAGTACTTC	CASSLTSGATYEQYF